This T cell receptor beta chain is drawn from a study of response to subunit inactivated influenza vaccine. Notes on this clonotype: The antigen is undetermined.

Study observations and caveats: With each seasonal influenza vaccination, the authors suggested, few new T cells are recruited.

TCRdb itself ran the RT-PCR reads through MiXCR, one entry per CDR3 protein. Among about 780,000 distinct CDR3 sequences listed, about 18% were seen once. Germline CDR1 is MGHRA and CDR2 is YSYEKL. The V gene lost 4 bases and the J gene lost 5 bases, with 14 bases spanning the gap. The CDR3 is 15 amino acids. The sample was PBMCs from blood, taken 5 days after vaccination. This chain links TRBV4-1 with TRBJ2-2; the D gene is possibly TRBD2 (5 bases). The source of this sequence is a middle-aged man who received an inactivated influenza vaccine. This CDR3 reads CASSLDPGVTGELFF. The CDR3, as DNA: TGCGCCAGCAGCCTCGATCCCGGGGTTACCGGGGAGCTGTTTTTT.